This T cell receptor beta chain was captured in a study of CD8 T cells in Susac syndrome. cDNA came from about 0.5 to 1 ug RNA primed by random hexamers. Using its own MiXCR run on the immunoSEQ multiplex PCR reads, TCRdb lists one record per CDR3 protein. This repertoire shows about 150,000 distinct CDR3 sequences, approximately 94% found once; its top ten account for 0.09% to 0.095%. The CDR3 loop spans 16 amino acids. Looked up from germline, CDR1 is SGDLS and CDR2 is YYNGEE. V was trimmed by 4 bases and J by 0 bases, leaving 11 bases between them. V is TRBV9 and J is TRBJ2-6, with a weak D call TRBD2 (5 bases). Sequenced: CD4+ T cells from PBMCs. The sequence was collected from a human donor with multiple sclerosis. In DNA, the CDR3 is TGTGCCAGCAGCTTAGGACTCCACTCTGGGGCCAACGTCCTGACTTTC. Protein: CASSLGLHSGANVLTF.